This TCR beta chain was obtained from a study of blood T cell repertoires in COVID-19. This clone was detected once. The CDR3 consists of 14 residues. V lost 5 bases, J lost 5 bases, and 7 bases stayed unmatched. Germline loops: CDR1 SGHRS, CDR2 YFSETQ. Repertoires were generated with immunoSEQ multiplex PCR, while TCRdb's copy carries only in-frame clones and drops some. Of roughly 130,000 clones listed, about four fifths are singletons. The sequenced sample was peripheral blood. The rearrangement links TRBV5-1 to TRBJ2-7, with 10 bases that match TRBD1. This TCR was recovered from a middle-aged man with active or convalescent COVID-19. CDR3 loop: CASSSWTGGNEQYF. CDR3 in DNA: TGCGCCAGCAGTTCCTGGACAGGGGGGAACGAGCAGTACTTC.